The 20 T cell receptor beta chains given below trace back to one sample, sequenced in a study of T cell responses to AZD1222 COVID-19 vaccine. Repertoires were generated with immunoSEQ multiplex PCR, while TCRdb's copy carries only in-frame clones and drops some. In the table there are approximately 140,000 clones, roughly 91% of which are singletons. The sample here was peripheral blood, taken on day 0 of AZD1222 vaccination. The receptors here all came from an adult in good health.

The chain combines TRBV7-9 with TRBJ1-1; D uncertain. Looked up from germline, CDR1 is SEHNR and CDR2 is FQNEAQ (reference sequence). This CDR3 comprises 15 residues. Trimming pared 2 bases from V and 0 bases from J, leaving 10 bases between. CDR3 coding DNA: TGTGCCAGCAGCTTAAGTACGGCCGTGAACACTGAAGCTTTCTTT. Its translation: CASSLSTAVNTEAFF.

J is TRBJ2-7 and V is TRBV7-9; D may be TRBD1 or TRBD2 (5 bases each). Germline-derived CDR1 and CDR2 are SEHNR and FQNEAQ (reference sequence). V lost 5 bases and J 0 bases, leaving 14 bases between the germline ends. The CDR3 has 15 amino acids. In DNA form, the CDR3 reads TGTGCCAGCAGCCACTTCGGGGCCAGCTCCTACGAGCAGTACTTC. This codes for CASSHFGASSYEQYF.

The chain joins TRBV7-2 to TRBJ2-1, with D maybe TRBD1 (5 bases). Germline V gene data show CDR1 as SGHTA and CDR2 as FQGNSA. The ends were cut back, 2 bases at V and 12 bases at J, with 14 bases in the middle. CDR3 length: 13 residues. The CDR3 protein is CASSLSSSQGQFF. In nucleotides, the CDR3 is TGTGCCAGCAGCTTAAGCTCCTCGCAGGGGCAGTTCTTC.

The chain is built from TRBV9 and TRBJ2-3; 14 bases align to TRBD2. Per germline, CDR1 SGDLS and CDR2 YYNGEE. CDR3 size: 16 residues. Trimming took 2 bases from V and 3 from J; bases not matched to a gene: 2. The CDR3 DNA sequence: TGTGCCAGCAGCGTTGGGACTAGCGGGGGAACAGATACGCAGTATTTT. The encoded protein is CASSVGTSGGTDTQYF.

This clone was seen more than once but under ten times. This chain uses TRBV2 with TRBJ2-1; D tentatively fits TRBD1 or TRBD2 (5 bases each). In germline, CDR1 is SNHLY, CDR2 FYNNEI. The CDR3 totals 10 residues. The CDR3 coding sequence is TGTGCGAGCGAGGGGAATGAGCAGTTCTTC. It is translated as CASEGNEQFF. Drawing the rest from reference TRBV2 and TRBJ2-1, the complete variable domain is EPEVTQTPSHQVTQMGQEVILRCVPISNHLYFYWYRQILGQKVEFLVSFYNNEISEKSEIFDDQFSVERPDGSNFTLKIRSTKLEDSAMYFCASEGNEQFFGPGTRLTVL.

CDR3 protein: CASSDRDRGDNEQFF. CDR3 nucleotide sequence: TGTGCCAGTAGTGACCGGGACAGGGGGGACAATGAGCAGTTCTTC. The chain carries TRBV19 and TRBJ2-1; 11 bases align to TRBD1. The germline CDR1 and CDR2 sequences are LNHDA and SQIVND (reference sequence). J was trimmed by 5 bases and V by 5 bases; bases with no gene match: 5. CDR3 size: 15 residues.

The chain links TRBV7-2 to TRBJ2-5, with D tentatively TRBD1 or TRBD2 (5 bases each). The CDR3 is 12 residues long. CDR1 and CDR2 (germline): SGHTA, FQGNSA. Trimming stripped 8 bases from V and 4 bases from J, with 11 bases between. The CDR3 DNA sequence: TGTGCCAGCTCCCGGGGCCTAGAGACCCAGTACTTC. This codes for CASSRGLETQYF.

This chain links TRBV7-9 with TRBJ2-7; D not resolved. The CDR3 is 12 amino acids. Looked up from germline, CDR1 is SEHNR and CDR2 is FQNEAQ (reference sequence). The V and J ends lost 1 base and 8 bases respectively, with 9 bases between them. The CDR3 DNA sequence: TGTGCCAGCAGCTTAGGTCTGTCTCAGCAGTACTTC. It yields the protein CASSLGLSQQYF.

In its sample, this clone was seen once. The genes are TRBV12-3 or TRBV12-4 and TRBJ2-7; D remains ambiguous. This CDR3 contains 13 residues. The V and J ends lost 1 base and 3 bases respectively, with 7 bases between them. The CDR3 sequence: CASSLVLNYEQYF. The DNA of the CDR3 is TGTGCCAGCAGTTTAGTATTGAACTACGAGCAGTACTTC.

This chain uses TRBV15 with TRBJ1-2; possibly TRBD1 for D (6 bases). Germline V gene sequence: CDR1 LNHNV, CDR2 YYDKDF (reference sequence). With 0 bases removed from V and 5 bases from J, the gap between germline ends came to 13 bases. This CDR3 is built from 15 residues. In DNA form, the CDR3 reads TGTGCCACCAGCAGAGATCCTACAGGGACGTATGGCTACACCTTC. This translates into CATSRDPTGTYGYTF.

The chain employs TRBV5-1 and TRBJ2-5; D might be TRBD2 (6 bases). V was shortened by 0 bases and J by 5 bases, with 11 bases between the two germline ends. This CDR3 has 14 amino acids. The germline V gene has CDR1 SGHRS and CDR2 YFSETQ. Here the CDR3 DNA reads TGCGCCAGCAGCTTGGGACTAGGGACGGAGACCCAGTACTTC. Translation gives CASSLGLGTETQYF.

The gene calls are TRBV28 and TRBJ1-5; 7 bases line up with TRBD1. Trimming took 4 bases from V and 2 from J; bases not matched to a gene: 11. Germline V gene sequence: CDR1 MDHEN, CDR2 SYDVKM. CDR3 size: 17 residues. The CDR3 loop is CASSSGQAPRGNQPQHF. CDR3 nucleotides: TGTGCCAGCAGTTCCGGACAGGCCCCAAGGGGCAATCAGCCCCAGCATTTT.

The chain is built from TRBV23-1 and TRBJ1-1; D ambiguous. TRBV23-1 is noted as an ORF with a role that remains uncertain. V was pared by 6 bases and J by 0 bases, with 11 bases between. The CDR3 extends over 14 amino acids. The chain's CDR3 is CASSPIAMNTEAFF. Written as DNA, the CDR3 is TGCGCCAGCAGCCCTATAGCCATGAACACTGAAGCTTTCTTT.

The genes are TRBV19 and TRBJ1-1, with D perhaps matching TRBD1 (6 bases). Trimming took off 5 bases at V and 0 bases at J, with 10 bases between the two ends. There are 14 residues in the CDR3. The germline V gene has CDR1 LNHDA and CDR2 SQIVND (reference sequence). The CDR3 loop reads CASSHRGLNTEAFF. The CDR3 DNA sequence: TGTGCCAGTAGTCATCGGGGGCTGAACACTGAAGCTTTCTTT.

CDR3 bases: TGTGCCAGCAGCTTTAACAGGGAAACTGAAGCTTTCTTT. Translating gives CASSFNRETEAFF. The chain couples TRBV7-2 to TRBJ1-1; a possible D gene is TRBD1 (6 bases). The CDR3 consists of 13 residues. Germline-derived CDR1 and CDR2 are SGHTA and FQGNSA. The V and J ends lost 3 bases and 5 bases respectively, with 10 bases between them.

The V gene is TRBV9, the J gene TRBJ2-2, with 8 bases identical to TRBD2. The CDR3 covers 17 residues. From germline, CDR1 is SGDLS and CDR2 YYNGEE. The ends lost 2 bases at V and 0 bases at J; junction bases unmatched: 6. CDR3 in amino acids: CASSVMSGGPNTGELFF. The CDR3 bases are TGTGCCAGCAGCGTCATGTCGGGAGGGCCGAACACCGGGGAGCTGTTTTTT.

The chain recombines TRBV6-5 with TRBJ2-5; 9 bases map to TRBD2. J was trimmed by 4 bases and V by 5 bases; bases with no gene match: 8. The CDR3 is made up of 15 amino acids. Germline V gives CDR1 MNHEY, CDR2 SVGAGI. CDR3 sequence reads: CASSRRLAVGETQYF. The CDR3 DNA is TGTGCCAGCAGTCGCAGACTAGCGGTGGGAGAGACCCAGTACTTC.

A single count supports this clone. This chain uses TRBV10-3 with TRBJ1-2, with a weak D call TRBD1 (5 bases). There are 12 residues in the CDR3. Germline lookup yields CDR1 ENHRY and CDR2 SYGVKD. V lost 7 bases and J lost 4, with 10 bases in between. CDR3 sequence reads: CAIMSDTYGYTF. CDR3 nucleotides: TGTGCCATCATGTCGGACACCTATGGCTACACCTTC.

This clone showed up just once. The chain is built from TRBV6-5 and TRBJ2-7; no definite D call. CDR1 is MNHEY and CDR2 is SVGAGI in the germline V gene. Trimming left V 6 bases short and J 2 bases short, with 11 bases between. CDR3 length: 13 residues. The CDR3 protein is CASSSPLPYEQYF. CDR3 DNA sequence: TGTGCCAGCAGCTCACCCTTACCCTACGAGCAGTACTTC.

This sequence joins TRBV2 and TRBJ2-2, with 11 bases matching TRBD2. J was trimmed by 1 base and V by 5 bases; bases with no gene match: 3. CDR1 SNHLY and CDR2 FYNNEI come from the germline V gene. The CDR3 totals 16 residues. The CDR3 nucleotides are TGTGCCAGCAGTCTAGCGGGGGGAGGGAACACCGGGGAGCTGTTTTTT. This codes for CASSLAGGGNTGELFF.